This TCR beta chain was obtained from a study of T cell repertoires in ileal Crohn's disease. At the level of the study: About half of patients got postoperative therapy: about twelve thiopurines, around 18 anti-TNF. Study outcomes and limitations: High-frequency clones were more common in sorted CD8 than CD4 cells. Compared with non-smokers, active smokers at surgery showed more clonal expansions.

Lamina propria lymphocytes from surgical specimens were isolated on a density gradient before sorting. Patients were adults with ileal or ileocolonic Crohn's disease needing resection. This clone was seen a few times. Its matching antigen is unknown. Assay used: immunoSEQ multiplex PCR; TCRdb lists only in-frame clones, some missing. The repertoire holds some 2,000 clones, 74% seen once, with approximately 12% in the top ten. Sample: CD8+ T cells from ileum. This clonotype originated in an adult with Crohn's disease. Some clones in this sample may be carry-over from other donors' samples.

The CDR3 is CASSLTDSTNEKLFF. As DNA, the CDR3 is TGTGCCAGCAGCTTAACTGACTCAACTAATGAAAAACTGTTTTTT. V and J are TRBV7-9 and TRBJ1-4, with D unresolved. There are 15 residues in the CDR3. Germline loops: CDR1 SEHNR, CDR2 FQNEAQ (reference sequence). V was shortened by 2 bases and J by 0 bases, with 7 bases between the two germline ends.